Shown below are 23 T cell receptor beta chains from a single sample sequenced in a study of human T cells and chemical hapten exposure. Time point noted: pre-sensitization, week 0. Noted treatment: therapeutic diphenylcyclopropenone sensitization with weekly scalp DPC. TCRdb recomputed calls from the RACE reads with MiXCR, one row per CDR3 protein. The table has around 200,000 distinct CDR3 sequences, just under 30% seen once. The starting material was whole blood, obtained in connection with sensitization to the hapten diphenylcyclopropenone (DPC). The receptors were gathered from a woman younger than 45 with alopecia areata. Some clones in this sample may be carry-over from other donors' samples.

The V and J genes are TRBV20-1 and TRBJ2-7, with D tentatively TRBD1 (6 bases). Trimming stripped 2 bases from V and 1 base from J, with 12 bases between. CDR1 DFQATT and CDR2 SNEGSKA come from the germline V gene (reference sequence). The CDR3 has 14 amino acids. CDR3 DNA sequence: TGCAGTGCTAGAATCTGGGGGACATCCTACGAGCAGTACTTC. Its translation: CSARIWGTSYEQYF.

This clonotype was counted a few times. The rearrangement joins TRBV7-2 to TRBJ2-5, with no clear D. This CDR3 contains 13 residues. Trimming took 1 base from V and 2 from J, leaving 5 bases between them. Germline V gives CDR1 SGHTA, CDR2 FQGNSA. The CDR3 DNA is TGTGCCAGCAGCTTAGTCGAGCAAGAGACCCAGTACTTC. Translated, it gives CASSLVEQETQYF. The full variable domain, completed using reference TRBV7-2 and TRBJ2-5, is GAGVSQSPSNKVTEKGKDVELRCDPISGHTALYWYRQSLGQGLEFLIYFQGNSAPDKSGLPSDRFSAERTGGSVSTLTIQRTQQEDSAVYLCASSLVEQETQYFGPGTRLLVL.

Only a few counts were recorded for this clonotype. J is TRBJ2-7 and V is TRBV28; D gene uncertain. The CDR3 spans 15 residues. CDR1 MDHEN and CDR2 SYDVKM come from the germline V gene. Between the trimmed V and J ends, which lost 6 bases and 0 bases, there was a span of 15 bases. The CDR3 loop reads CASSPTPPNSYEQYF. CDR3 coding DNA: TGTGCCAGCAGCCCAACACCACCGAACTCCTACGAGCAGTACTTC.

CDR3 coding DNA: TGTGCCAGCCCTCCCATGTTGGGTATAGCGGAACCTTACAATGAGCAGTTCTTC. Translating gives CASPPMLGIAEPYNEQFF. The rearrangement links TRBV28 to TRBJ2-1, with D possibly matching TRBD2 (6 bases). The germline V gene has CDR1 MDHEN and CDR2 SYDVKM. V lost 8 bases and J 4 bases, leaving 27 bases between the germline ends. CDR3 length: 18 residues.

This sequence joins TRBV30 and TRBJ2-2, with D maybe TRBD2 (6 bases). Germline CDR1 is GTSNPN and CDR2 is SVGIG (reference sequence). The CDR3 has 15 amino acids. V lost 2 bases and J 5 bases, leaving 15 bases between the germline ends. The CDR3 here is CAWSYSGLETGELFF. The DNA for the CDR3 is TGTGCCTGGAGTTACAGCGGGTTGGAGACCGGGGAGCTGTTTTTT.

Remarks on this clonotype: Mismatch with germline at one junction end may stem from a read error. J is TRBJ2-2 and V is TRBV4-3; D could derive from TRBD1 or TRBD2 (5 bases each). Germline assignment: CDR1 LGHNA and CDR2 YSLEER. The CDR3 loop spans 16 amino acids. The CDR3 loop reads CASSQDVARGIGELFF. The CDR3 nucleotides read TGTGCCAGCAGCCAAGATGTAGCTCGGGGCATCGGGGAGCTGTTTTTT.

V and J are TRBV29-1 and TRBJ2-1, with TRBD2 matching 7 bases. J lost 6 bases, V lost 7 bases, and 9 bases had no gene match. This CDR3 region has 13 residues. Germline loops: CDR1 SQVTM, CDR2 ANQGSEA. The CDR3 reads CSARGRAGNEQFF. The CDR3 coding sequence is TGCAGCGCCAGAGGGAGGGCGGGCAATGAGCAGTTCTTC.

The V and J genes are TRBV28 and TRBJ2-1, with 10 bases that match TRBD1. The CDR3 has 15 amino acids. Germline V gene lookup returns CDR1 MDHEN and CDR2 SYDVKM. V gave up 8 bases and J gave up 7 bases; unmatched junction bases: 11. The CDR3 coding sequence is TGTGCCAGCCTGGAATCGGGACAGGGGACGAATGAGCAGTTCTTC. Translated: CASLESGQGTNEQFF.

This clonotype was detected a few times. The V and J genes are TRBV29-1 and TRBJ1-1; D not resolved. The germline V gene has CDR1 SQVTM and CDR2 ANQGSEA. Trimming left V 8 bases short and J 5 bases short, with 12 bases between. CDR3 length equals 11 residues. The CDR3 reads CSRPEGTEAFF. The CDR3 region has the DNA TGCAGCCGCCCAGAAGGAACTGAAGCTTTCTTT.

This clonotype showed up just a few times. This chain uses TRBV28 with TRBJ2-3; D ambiguous. Germline V gives CDR1 MDHEN, CDR2 SYDVKM. The CDR3 covers 16 residues. The germline V and J ends were trimmed by 3 bases and 4 bases, with 17 bases remaining between them. CDR3 DNA sequence: TGTGCCAGCAGTTTGGGCCCCACCAACCCCGCAGATACGCAGTATTTT. It translates to CASSLGPTNPADTQYF.

The sample holds a few counts of this clonotype. The gene calls are TRBV4-1 and TRBJ1-2; TRBD1 matches at 11 bases. Unmatched junction bases numbered 10, after V lost 0 bases and J lost 4 bases. The CDR3 sequence is 18 residues long. CDR1 is MGHRA, CDR2 YSYEKL, per germline. This CDR3 reads CASSQDRWTGGAGYGYTF. The CDR3, as DNA: TGCGCCAGCAGCCAAGATCGCTGGACAGGGGGCGCCGGCTATGGCTACACCTTC.

This clonotype has more than one count but fewer than ten. The rearrangement joins TRBV2 to TRBJ1-6; D may be TRBD1 (5 bases). The CDR3 sequence is 16 residues long. Germline CDR1 is SNHLY and CDR2 is FYNNEI. With 6 bases removed from V and 3 bases from J, the gap between germline ends came to 15 bases. The CDR3 sequence: CASSSGRLLYNSPLHF. CDR3 nucleotide sequence: TGTGCCAGCAGCTCGGGACGTCTCCTCTATAATTCACCCCTCCACTTT.

The chain employs TRBV28 and TRBJ2-7, with 8 bases aligning to TRBD1. Germline CDR1 is MDHEN and CDR2 is SYDVKM. The CDR3 totals 17 residues. The V segment lost 6 bases and the J segment 2 bases; nucleotides outside the gene matches: 15. The CDR3, as DNA: TGTGCCAGCAGGTCAACCCTGGGACAGGAAGATCCCTACGAGCAGTACTTC. It translates to CASRSTLGQEDPYEQYF.

This clonotype was seen a few times. The V call is TRBV28, the J call TRBJ1-1, with D tentatively TRBD1 (5 bases). CDR1 is MDHEN, CDR2 SYDVKM, per germline. The CDR3 is 12 residues long. V was clipped by 9 bases and J by 2 bases, with 10 bases between them. The CDR3 nucleotides read TGTGCCAGTATCGGGGGTAACACTGAAGCTTTCTTT. It yields the protein CASIGGNTEAFF. The full variable domain, completed using reference TRBV28 and TRBJ1-1, is DVKVTQSSRYLVKRTGEKVFLECVQDMDHENMFWYRQDPGLGLRLIYFSYDVKMKEKGDIPEGYSVSREKKERFSLILESASTNQTSMYLCASIGGNTEAFFGQGTRLTVV.

The genes are TRBV27 and TRBJ2-3; D uncertain. Germline V gives CDR1 MNHEY, CDR2 SMNVEV (reference sequence). CDR3 length equals 13 residues. V lost 2 bases and J lost 1, with 4 bases in between. The CDR3: CASSLKGTDTQYF. The DNA for the CDR3 is TGTGCCAGCAGTTTAAAGGGCACAGATACGCAGTATTTT.

The chain is built from TRBV9 and TRBJ1-2; unclear D gene. V lost 4 bases and J 2 bases, leaving 15 bases between the germline ends. Germline assignment: CDR1 SGDLS and CDR2 YYNGEE. This CDR3 spans 15 amino acids. The CDR3 DNA is TGTGCCAGCAGCCCCCGGTTGATGGTAAACTATGGCTACACCTTC. This translates into CASSPRLMVNYGYTF.

The table lists this clonotype with a few counts. The rearrangement joins TRBV7-2 to TRBJ2-3, with 9 bases matching TRBD2. J gave up 4 bases and V 3 bases, and 5 bases lay outside the gene matches. The CDR3 has 15 residues. Germline CDR1 is SGHTA and CDR2 is FQGNSA. CDR3 in amino acids: CASSFRTSVADTQYF. The CDR3 DNA sequence: TGTGCCAGCAGCTTTAGGACTAGCGTCGCAGATACGCAGTATTTT.

This clonotype was counted between two and nine times. This rearrangement joins TRBV12-3 or TRBV12-4 to TRBJ2-2; D possibly corresponds to TRBD1 (6 bases). With 3 bases removed from V and 4 bases from J, the gap between germline ends came to 12 bases. The CDR3 consists of 15 residues. The CDR3 region has the DNA TGTGCCAGCAGTTTTCGGGACACCAGCACCGGGGAGCTGTTTTTT. Translation gives CASSFRDTSTGELFF.

This sequence joins TRBV7-9 and TRBJ2-7, with TRBD1 matching over 8 bases. Per germline, CDR1 SEHNR and CDR2 FQNEAQ (reference sequence). Trimming removed 5 bases from V and 12 bases from J; junction bases left unmatched: 6. The length of the CDR3 is 11 residues. In DNA, the CDR3 is TGTGCCAGCAGCATGGGACAGGCCACGTACTTC. It codes for CASSMGQATYF.

This chain uses TRBV5-1 with TRBJ1-4; D gene ambiguous. The V gene's germline CDR1 is SGHRS and CDR2 YFSETQ. Trimming took 4 bases from V and 6 from J, leaving 19 bases between them. CDR3 length equals 16 residues. The CDR3: CASSTGAKVTDEKLFF. The CDR3 bases are TGCGCCAGCAGCACCGGAGCGAAGGTTACGGATGAAAAACTGTTTTTT.

This clonotype was seen more than once but under ten times. The chain joins TRBV4-2 to TRBJ1-1; a weak D match, TRBD1 (5 bases). Germline loops: CDR1 LGHNA, CDR2 YNFKEQ. The length of the CDR3 is 15 residues. The germline V and J ends were trimmed by 3 bases and 0 bases, with 11 bases remaining between them. The CDR3 nucleotides read TGTGCCAGCAGCCATATAAACAGGCTGAACACTGAAGCTTTCTTT. Protein: CASSHINRLNTEAFF.

The genes are TRBV7-9 and TRBJ1-1; TRBD1 aligns across 8 bases. V shed 5 bases, J shed 4 bases, and the junction held 15 bases outside the gene matches. CDR3 length: 17 amino acids. CDR1 is SEHNR and CDR2 is FQNEAQ in the germline V gene (reference sequence). In DNA form, the CDR3 reads TGTGCCAGCAGCCCAGGGTCAGGGGGCTGGGAAGGCACTGAAGCTTTCTTT. It yields the protein CASSPGSGGWEGTEAFF.

The chain employs TRBV12-3 or TRBV12-4 and TRBJ1-1; D call uncertain. The CDR3 sequence is 14 residues long. Trimming took off 3 bases at V and 3 bases at J, with 11 bases between the two ends. The CDR3 DNA sequence: TGTGCCAGCAGTTTCCGGCTGCGGGACACTGAAGCTTTCTTT. Protein: CASSFRLRDTEAFF.